This TCR beta chain was documented in a study of Ad26.COV2.S vaccination and SARS-CoV-2 variants. Study overall: Ad26.COV2.S given intramuscularly, once or twice 56 days apart.

As to this clone: Its antigen is undetermined.

CDR3 length: 14 amino acids. Trimming took 2 bases from V and 5 from J; bases not matched to a gene: 4. Germline V gene sequence: CDR1 ENHRY, CDR2 SYGVKD. Clones were sequenced by immunoSEQ multiplex PCR, and TCRdb holds only the in-frame ones, with some missing. The data hold approximately 410,000 clones, with 92% observed a single time. Noted treatment: over 15 received Ad26.COV2.S at low or high dose, single or two shots; several received placebo; per-sample allocation not given. Samples were taken on day 63 after the first vaccine or placebo injection. Study findings and constraints: It was found that vaccine and placebo recipients had similar non-spike TCR breadth.

The TCR was taken from a person between 18 and 59 years old who received the Ad26.COV2.S COVID-19 vaccine or a placebo. The V and J genes are TRBV10-3 and TRBJ2-7; 9 bases line up with TRBD1. The sequenced sample was peripheral blood, obtained in a trial of Ad26.COV2.S vaccine versus placebo. CDR3 residues: CAISESRDRDEQYF. The CDR3 coding sequence is TGTGCCATCAGTGAGAGCCGGGACAGGGACGAGCAGTACTTC.